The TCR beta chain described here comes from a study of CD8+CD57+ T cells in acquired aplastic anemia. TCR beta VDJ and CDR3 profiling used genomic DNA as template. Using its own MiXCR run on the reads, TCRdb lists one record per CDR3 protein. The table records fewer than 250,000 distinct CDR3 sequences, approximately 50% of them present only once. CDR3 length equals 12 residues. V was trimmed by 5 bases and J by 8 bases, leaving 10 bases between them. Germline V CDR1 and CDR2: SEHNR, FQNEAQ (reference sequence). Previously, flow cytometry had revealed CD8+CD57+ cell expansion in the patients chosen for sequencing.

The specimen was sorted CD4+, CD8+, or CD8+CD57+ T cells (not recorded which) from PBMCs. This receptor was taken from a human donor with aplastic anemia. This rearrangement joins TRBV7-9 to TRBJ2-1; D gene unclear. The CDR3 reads CASSELADEQFF. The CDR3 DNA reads TGTGCCAGCAGCGAATTAGCAGATGAGCAGTTCTTC. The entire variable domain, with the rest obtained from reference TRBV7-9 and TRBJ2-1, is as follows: DTGVSQNPRHKITKRGQNVTFRCDPISEHNRLYWYRQTLGQGPEFLTYFQNEAQLEKSRLLSDRFSAERPKGSFSTLEIQRTEQGDSAMYLCASSELADEQFFGPGTRLTVL.